Below, 28 T cell receptor beta chains from the same sample are listed, as sequenced in a study of long-term antiretroviral therapy in people with HIV. Sequencing relied on immunoSEQ assay v3.0, run at survey level. Measured with immunoSEQ multiplex PCR; TCRdb has only the in-frame clones, and not every one. The data hold around 40,000 clones, with roughly 86% observed a single time. The sample here was unsorted PBMCs, taken 0.1 years before starting antiretroviral therapy. Receptors originate from a woman aged 45-65 years with HIV.

This chain joins TRBV28 and TRBJ2-5; D ambiguous. Germline V gene lookup returns CDR1 MDHEN and CDR2 SYDVKM. This CDR3 spans 13 amino acids. V lost 6 bases, J lost 0 bases, and 8 bases lay in between. CDR3 in amino acids: CASRSVYQETQYF. The DNA of the CDR3 is TGTGCCAGCAGAAGCGTGTACCAAGAGACCCAGTACTTC.

This chain links TRBV5-3 with TRBJ2-2; the D call may be TRBD1 or TRBD2 (5 bases each). TRBV5-3 counts as an open reading frame of uncertain function. The CDR3 is 12 residues long. V was cut by 3 bases and J by 6 bases, with 6 bases left in between. This chain's CDR3 is CARSWDAGELFF. DNA of the CDR3: TGTGCCAGAAGCTGGGACGCCGGGGAGCTGTTTTTT.

The rearrangement uses TRBV7-3 and TRBJ1-1, with D perhaps TRBD1 (5 bases). The CDR3 has 15 residues. Germline V gives CDR1 SGHTA, CDR2 FQGTGA. Trimming removed 0 bases from V and 4 bases from J, with 12 bases in between. CDR3: CASSLTAAGVTEAFF. The CDR3 DNA reads as TGTGCCAGCAGCTTAACAGCGGCGGGGGTCACTGAAGCTTTCTTT.

In DNA form, the CDR3 reads TGTGCCAGCAGCCCGGCTAGTGAAACCACAGATACGCAGTATTTT. Its protein product is CASSPASETTDTQYF. The chain couples TRBV4-2 to TRBJ2-3; D is unclear. The length of the CDR3 is 15 residues. V was trimmed by 4 bases and J by 2 bases, leaving 13 bases between them. The germline V gene encodes CDR1 LGHNA and CDR2 YNFKEQ.

The gene calls are TRBV5-1 and TRBJ2-3; 10 bases fit TRBD2. The CDR3 length is 19 residues. V gave up 0 bases and J gave up 0 bases; unmatched junction bases: 10. Germline V lookup: CDR1 SGHRS, CDR2 YFSETQ. DNA of the CDR3: TGCGCCAGCAGCTTGGCGGGGAGGCTAGCGGGGGCAAGCACAGATACGCAGTATTTT. Its translation is CASSLAGRLAGASTDTQYF.

V and J are TRBV6-5 and TRBJ2-5, with 15 nucleotides matching TRBD2. The CDR3 has 15 residues. With 6 bases clipped from V and 6 bases from J, the junction kept 5 bases outside the gene matches. The germline CDR1 and CDR2 sequences are MNHEY and SVGAGI. CDR3 nucleotide sequence: TGTGCCAGCAGCTGGACTAGCGGGGGGGGTAAGACCCAGTACTTC. It is translated as CASSWTSGGGKTQYF.

This rearrangement joins TRBV11-2 to TRBJ2-2, with TRBD2 identical over 8 bases. This CDR3 region has 15 residues. Germline CDR1 and CDR2: SGHAT and FQNNGV. V gave up 8 bases and J gave up 2 bases; unmatched junction bases: 7. CDR3 region: CASRREGRNTGELFF. CDR3 coding DNA: TGTGCCAGCCGCCGGGAGGGCCGAAACACCGGGGAGCTGTTTTTT.

V is TRBV30 and J is TRBJ1-1; D is uncertain. V lost 2 bases to trimming and J lost 8 bases, with 9 bases between them. The CDR3 loop spans 11 amino acids. The germline V gene encodes CDR1 GTSNPN and CDR2 SVGIG (reference sequence). Here the CDR3 DNA reads TGTGCCTGGAGTCCCACAAGGGAAGCTTTCTTT. Encoded protein: CAWSPTREAFF.

The V gene is TRBV6-1, the J gene TRBJ1-1; 11 nucleotides align to TRBD1. This CDR3 has 13 amino acids. Germline CDR1 MNHNS, CDR2 SASEGT. The J segment lost 11 bases and the V segment lost 8 bases, leaving 10 bases of the junction unmatched. The CDR3 spells CASRDRGTGRAFF. The CDR3 bases are TGTGCCAGCCGGGACAGGGGGACGGGGCGGGCTTTCTTT.

This chain connects TRBV30 to TRBJ2-5; no reliable D call. Trimming took 2 bases from V and 2 from J, leaving 0 bases between them. This CDR3 region has 10 residues. Germline CDR1 is GTSNPN and CDR2 is SVGIG (reference sequence). For the CDR3, the DNA is TGTGCCTGGAGTCAAGAGACCCAGTACTTC. As protein: CAWSQETQYF.

The chain joins TRBV6-5 to TRBJ2-7, with 9 nucleotides matching TRBD1. The V and J ends lost 0 bases and 5 bases, in that order; junction bases with no gene match: 5. Germline V CDR1 and CDR2: MNHEY, SVGAGI. CDR3 size: 15 residues. The CDR3 region has the DNA TGTGCCAGCAGTTACTCGTGGGACAGGGTCGACGAGCAGTACTTC. Encoded protein: CASSYSWDRVDEQYF.

Worth noting for this clone: One end of the junction is discordant with germline, which a read error may explain. The rearrangement uses TRBV7-7 and TRBJ2-5; D is uncertain. Germline V gene sequence: CDR1 SSHAT, CDR2 FNYEAQ (reference sequence). The CDR3 extends over 15 amino acids. CDR3 DNA sequence: TGTGCTAGCAGCTTAGGTCCAAACGGGCGGGAGACCCAGTACTTC. Translation gives CASSLGPNGRETQYF.

This clone appeared a few times. CDR3 bases: TGTGCCAGCGGGCAAACCAGCTCCTACGAGCAGTACTTC. Amino acid sequence: CASGQTSSYEQYF. The chain joins TRBV27 to TRBJ2-7; D unresolved. Germline CDR1 and CDR2: MNHEY and SMNVEV (reference sequence). The CDR3 is 13 amino acids. V was cut by 8 bases and J by 0 bases, with 11 bases left in between.

This rearrangement joins TRBV5-5 to TRBJ1-1, with TRBD1 matching 10 bases. This CDR3 is 17 amino acids long. The germline V gene has CDR1 SGHKS and CDR2 YYEKEE (reference sequence). The V gene end was trimmed by 3 bases and the J gene end by 6 bases; junction bases not matched to a gene: 14. CDR3 in DNA: TGTGCCAGCAGCTCCCCTTCGACAGGGGGCGCCGGGGCTGAAGCTTTCTTT. Translation: CASSSPSTGGAGAEAFF.

The chain is built from TRBV29-1 and TRBJ2-2; D ambiguous. Germline loops: CDR1 SQVTM, CDR2 ANQGSEA. The V end was cut by 4 bases, the J end by 2 bases, with 5 bases between. The CDR3 has 12 amino acids. CDR3 sequence reads: CSVVDNTGELFF. The CDR3 nucleotides are TGCAGCGTTGTGGACAACACCGGGGAGCTGTTTTTT.

The chain couples TRBV7-8 to TRBJ1-4; D uncertain. The CDR3 contains 17 residues. V was trimmed by 5 bases and J by 0 bases, leaving 16 bases between them. The germline CDR1 and CDR2 sequences are SGHVS and FQNEAQ. This CDR3 is CASSPKRTAATNEKLFF. CDR3 nucleotide sequence: TGTGCCAGCAGCCCCAAACGCACCGCTGCAACTAATGAAAAACTGTTTTTT.

The rearrangement joins TRBV7-2 to TRBJ1-2; D is ambiguous. V was cut by 1 base and J by 7 bases, with 16 bases left in between. The CDR3 sequence is 15 residues long. Germline lookup yields CDR1 SGHTA and CDR2 FQGNSA. CDR3 nucleotides: TGTGCCAGCAGCTTAGGCCCTGGAACCCGGATTGGCTACACCTTC. Translated: CASSLGPGTRIGYTF.

V usage is TRBV18 and J usage is TRBJ2-1; D remains unclear. V was pared by 6 bases and J by 5 bases, with 11 bases between. This CDR3 is 13 amino acids long. CDR1 is KGHSH and CDR2 is LQKENI in the germline V gene. The CDR3 loop reads CASSPGRNNEQFF. DNA of the CDR3: TGTGCCAGCTCCCCAGGACGGAACAATGAGCAGTTCTTC.

This clone was seen once. The gene calls are TRBV15 and TRBJ1-4; possibly TRBD1 for D (5 bases). Germline loops: CDR1 LNHNV, CDR2 YYDKDF (reference sequence). The CDR3 is made up of 13 amino acids. The germline V and J ends were trimmed by 8 bases and 7 bases, with 14 bases remaining between them. The CDR3 DNA reads as TGTGCCACCGCAGGACAATTGAGTGAAAAACTGTTTTTT. Its protein product is CATAGQLSEKLFF.

This clone was observed a single time. CDR3 loop: CASTPGQGLSYNEQFF. Written as DNA, the CDR3 is TGTGCCAGCACGCCGGGACAGGGGCTTTCCTACAATGAGCAGTTCTTC. V and J are TRBV2 and TRBJ2-1; 10 nucleotides agree with TRBD1. CDR1 is SNHLY, CDR2 FYNNEI, per germline. J gave up 1 base and V 7 bases, and 7 bases lay outside the gene matches. The length of the CDR3 is 16 residues. Full variable domain (remainder filled in from reference TRBV2 and TRBJ2-1): EPEVTQTPSHQVTQMGQEVILRCVPISNHLYFYWYRQILGQKVEFLVSFYNNEISEKSEIFDDQFSVERPDGSNFTLKIRSTKLEDSAMYFCASTPGQGLSYNEQFFGPGTRLTVL.

The chain combines TRBV7-8 with TRBJ2-1; D remains ambiguous. CDR1 and CDR2 from the germline V gene are SGHVS and FQNEAQ. V was clipped by 5 bases and J by 0 bases, with 14 bases between them. The CDR3 spans 16 residues. CDR3 DNA: TGTGCCAGCAGCCCTACAGTGTATAACTCCTACAATGAGCAGTTCTTC. The encoded protein is CASSPTVYNSYNEQFF.

The chain uses TRBV10-3 and TRBJ1-2; no clear D gene. Trimming took off 0 bases at V and 7 bases at J, with 12 bases between the two ends. The CDR3 totals 14 residues. Germline CDR1 is ENHRY and CDR2 is SYGVKD. The CDR3 DNA follows: TGTGCCATCAGTGAGTCCCTAATGGTGGCTGGCTACACCTTC. Its translation: CAISESLMVAGYTF.

The chain links TRBV2 to TRBJ1-1, with TRBD1 matching 11 bases. CDR3 size: 16 residues. V lost 4 bases, J lost 4 bases, and 8 bases stayed unmatched. CDR1 and CDR2 (germline): SNHLY, FYNNEI. The CDR3 loop reads CASSANVGTGGTEAFF. DNA for the CDR3: TGTGCCAGCAGTGCAAATGTTGGGACAGGGGGCACTGAAGCTTTCTTT. The full variable domain, its missing parts supplied by reference TRBV2 and TRBJ1-1, is EPEVTQTPSHQVTQMGQEVILRCVPISNHLYFYWYRQILGQKVEFLVSFYNNEISEKSEIFDDQFSVERPDGSNFTLKIRSTKLEDSAMYFCASSANVGTGGTEAFFGQGTRLTVV.

The V and J genes are TRBV11-3 and TRBJ2-4; 7 bases align to TRBD1. The germline gives CDR1 SGHNT, CDR2 YENEEA. V lost 5 bases, J lost 7 bases, and 14 bases stayed unmatched. The CDR3 length is 16 residues. The CDR3 bases are TGTGCCAGCAGCCCCAATAACGCACAGGGGACCAACATTCAGTACTTC. Translating gives CASSPNNAQGTNIQYF.

This clone is medium-sized (0.01 to 0.1%) within its sample. The V gene is TRBV28, the J gene TRBJ1-1; 9 nucleotides align to TRBD1. V was pared by 5 bases and J by 5 bases, with 6 bases of the junction left unmatched. This CDR3 contains 14 residues. CDR1 and CDR2 from the germline V gene are MDHEN and SYDVKM. CDR3 bases: TGTGCCAGCAGTCCACAGACAGGGGGAACTGAAGCTTTCTTT. Residues: CASSPQTGGTEAFF.

This sequence joins TRBV30 and TRBJ2-3; unclear D gene. CDR1 GTSNPN and CDR2 SVGIG come from the germline V gene (reference sequence). This CDR3 is 13 amino acids long. With 8 bases removed from V and 2 bases from J, the gap between germline ends came to 14 bases. The CDR3 sequence is CAGLYTNTDTQYF. CDR3 DNA: TGTGCCGGATTGTACACAAACACAGATACGCAGTATTTT.

This chain uses TRBV7-2 with TRBJ2-7; unclear D gene. CDR1 and CDR2 (germline): SGHTA, FQGNSA. This CDR3 has 10 amino acids. Trimming took off 8 bases at V and 2 bases at J, with 4 bases between the two ends. CDR3 sequence: CASGAYEQYF. The CDR3 nucleotides read TGTGCCAGCGGCGCCTACGAGCAGTACTTC.

This rearrangement joins TRBV12-5 to TRBJ2-1, with D unclear. From germline, CDR1 is LGHNT and CDR2 FRNRAP. V was shortened by 5 bases and J by 5 bases, with 16 bases between the two germline ends. CDR3 length: 15 residues. This CDR3 reads CASGPRAGVNNEQFF. In nucleotides, the CDR3 is TGTGCTAGTGGTCCCCGGGCAGGTGTAAACAATGAGCAGTTCTTC.